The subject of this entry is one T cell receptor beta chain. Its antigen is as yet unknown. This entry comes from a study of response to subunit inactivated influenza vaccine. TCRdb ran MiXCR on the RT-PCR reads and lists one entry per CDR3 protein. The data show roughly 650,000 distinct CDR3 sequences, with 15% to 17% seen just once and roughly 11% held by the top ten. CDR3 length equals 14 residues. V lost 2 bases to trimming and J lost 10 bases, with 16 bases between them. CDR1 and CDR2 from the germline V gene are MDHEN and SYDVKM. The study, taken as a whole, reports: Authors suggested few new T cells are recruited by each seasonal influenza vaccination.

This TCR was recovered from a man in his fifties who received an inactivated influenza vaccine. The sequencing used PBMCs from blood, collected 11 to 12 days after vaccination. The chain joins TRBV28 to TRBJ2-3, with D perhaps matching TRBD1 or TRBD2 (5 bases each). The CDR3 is CASSLRGTGYAQYF. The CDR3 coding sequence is TGTGCCAGCAGTTTACGAGGGACGGGTTACGCGCAGTATTTT.